These 8 T cell receptor beta chains originate from one sample sequenced in a study of blood T cell repertoires in COVID-19. TCRdb's table, derived via immunoSEQ multiplex PCR, lists solely in-frame clones and lacks some. The profile shows about 170,000 clones, around 80% of them singletons. The sequencing sample was made of peripheral blood. These receptors were obtained from a woman aged 80 or older with acute or convalescent COVID-19.

The chain couples TRBV18 to TRBJ2-3, with D possibly matching TRBD2 (6 bases). The CDR3 runs to 16 residues. The V end was cut by 0 bases, the J end by 5 bases, with 15 bases between. Germline V CDR1 and CDR2: KGHSH, LQKENI. CDR3 protein: CASSPPVGSFGDTQYF. The DNA for the CDR3 is TGTGCCAGCTCACCACCCGTCGGGAGTTTCGGAGATACGCAGTATTTT.

This clone was seen only once. This rearrangement joins TRBV11-3 to TRBJ1-3; perhaps TRBD1 as D (6 bases). The CDR3 contains 14 residues. The V end lost 5 bases, the J end lost 2 bases, and 10 bases lay between the germline ends. Germline-derived CDR1 and CDR2 are SGHNT and YENEEA. CDR3 loop: CASSQGHPGNTIYF. The CDR3 region has the DNA TGTGCCAGCAGCCAGGGACACCCTGGAAACACCATATATTTT.

This chain uses TRBV9 with TRBJ2-1, with 8 bases identical to TRBD2. Unmatched junction bases numbered 3, after V lost 2 bases and J lost 2 bases. CDR3 length: 15 amino acids. CDR1 is SGDLS and CDR2 is YYNGEE in the germline V gene. The CDR3 is CASSVSGGTYNEQFF. The CDR3 coding sequence is TGTGCCAGCAGCGTCAGCGGGGGCACCTACAATGAGCAGTTCTTC.

Concerning this clone itself: One end of the junction fails to match germline, which may point to a read error. The rearrangement links TRBV3-1 (or the pseudogene TRBV3-2) to TRBJ1-3, with a weak D call TRBD1 (5 bases). This CDR3 is built from 15 residues. Germline V gene lookup returns CDR1 LGHDT and CDR2 YNNKEL (reference sequence). The CDR3 loop is CASSEEGVAGNTIYF. DNA of the CDR3: TGTGCCAGCAGCGAAGAAGGGGTAGCCGGAAACACCATATATTTT.

CDR3 loop: CASSGTGTRGLSNYGYTF. For the CDR3, the DNA is TGTGCCAGCAGTGGGACCGGGACAAGGGGTCTTTCTAACTATGGCTACACCTTC. This chain links TRBV6-1 with TRBJ1-2; possible D gene TRBD1, 6 bases. V was shortened by 4 bases and J by 0 bases, with 21 bases between the two germline ends. The CDR3 spans 18 residues. Germline CDR1 is MNHNS and CDR2 is SASEGT.

The count of this clone is one. The genes are TRBV5-1 and TRBJ2-7; D remains unclear. Trimming removed 1 base at V and 0 bases at J, with 11 bases between. CDR1 SGHRS and CDR2 YFSETQ come from the germline V gene. The CDR3 extends over 15 amino acids. The CDR3 DNA is TGCGCCAGCAGCTTGACGGGTTTAAGCTCCTACGAGCAGTACTTC. Its protein product is CASSLTGLSSYEQYF.

This rearrangement joins TRBV27 to TRBJ2-7, with TRBD2 identical over 8 bases. This CDR3 comprises 15 residues. Germline V gives CDR1 MNHEY, CDR2 SMNVEV (reference sequence). The J segment lost 0 bases and the V segment lost 2 bases, leaving 3 bases of the junction unmatched. The CDR3: CASSLASGPSYEQYF. CDR3 nucleotide sequence: TGTGCCAGCAGTTTAGCTAGCGGGCCCTCCTACGAGCAGTACTTC.

This clone was picked up a small number of times. The chain combines TRBV2 with TRBJ1-5, with 8 bases lining up with TRBD1. J was trimmed by 7 bases and V by 2 bases; bases with no gene match: 4. The CDR3 covers 14 residues. Germline V gene sequence: CDR1 SNHLY, CDR2 FYNNEI. The CDR3 loop reads CASSEFSGGQPQHF. CDR3 coding DNA: TGTGCCAGCAGTGAATTTTCAGGGGGCCAGCCCCAGCATTTT.